This is a list of T cell receptor beta chains from one sample in a study of Ad26.COV2.S vaccination and SARS-CoV-2 variants. The data were produced by immunoSEQ multiplex PCR, yet TCRdb's version contains in-frame clones alone and is incomplete. The sample consists of more than 300,000 clones, 88% of them appearing once. Sequencing was performed on peripheral blood, taken in a trial of Ad26.COV2.S vaccine versus placebo. The receptors come from a person between 18 and 65 years old who received the Ad26.COV2.S COVID-19 vaccine or a placebo. Both conserved end residues are part of each CDR3. The order of the fields is clone size, J gene, V gene, D gene, CDR3 protein, CDR3 DNA. D genes are given only for firm matches. Size values are once, few and many counts, or a class for expanded clones, and some rows have none.

>.|TRBJ1-4|TRBV11-2|.
CASSPTEGLLFF
TGTGCCAGCAGCCCGACGGAGGGACTACTGTTTTTT
>.|TRBJ1-5|TRBV6-2/TRBV6-3|.
CASSYPATNQPQHF
TGTGCCAGCAGTTATCCCGCTACCAATCAGCCCCAGCATTTT
>.|TRBJ2-1|TRBV4-2|.
CASSRALGRSPSSYNEQFF
TGTGCCAGCAGCCGAGCCCTCGGACGAAGCCCAAGCTCCTACAATGAGCAGTTCTTC
>.|TRBJ1-5|TRBV5-8|TRBD1
CASSLRWQGAGQPQHF
TGTGCCAGCAGCTTGAGATGGCAGGGGGCAGGTCAGCCCCAGCATTTT
>.|TRBJ2-7|TRBV7-9|.
CASSLEYDGYEQYF
TGTGCCAGCAGCTTAGAATACGACGGTTACGAGCAGTACTTC
>.|TRBJ2-1|TRBV24-1|.
CATSDHGRGEQFF
TGTGCCACCAGTGACCACGGAAGGGGGGAGCAGTTCTTC
>.|TRBJ2-2|TRBV19|.
CASSTGTTNTGELFF
TGTGCCAGTAGTACCGGGACAACGAACACCGGGGAGCTGTTTTTT
>once|TRBJ2-3|TRBV6-1|.
CASSEGHTDTQYF
TGTGCCAGCAGTGAGGGGCACACAGATACGCAGTATTTT
>.|TRBJ2-7|TRBV5-4|TRBD2
CASSFGLAGGNYEQYF
TGTGCCAGCAGCTTCGGACTAGCGGGAGGAAATTACGAGCAGTACTTC
>.|TRBJ2-1|TRBV5-6|TRBD2
CASSGLAGGWSSYNEQFF
TGTGCCAGCAGCGGACTAGCGGGAGGGTGGAGCTCCTACAATGAGCAGTTCTTC
>.|TRBJ2-7|TRBV6-5|TRBD1
CAGGQGDSYEQYF
TGTGCCGGAGGACAGGGGGACTCCTACGAGCAGTACTTC
>.|TRBJ2-2|TRBV4-2|TRBD2
CASSQASGGYTGELFF
TGTGCCAGCAGCCAAGCAAGCGGGGGATACACCGGGGAGCTGTTTTTT
>.|TRBJ2-3|TRBV19|TRBD2
CASSIIAGGPTDTQYF
TGTGCCAGTAGTATTATAGCGGGAGGGCCAACAGATACGCAGTATTTT
>.|TRBJ1-2|TRBV12-5|.
CASGLYPGGTYGYTF
TGTGCTAGTGGTTTATATCCGGGGGGAACATATGGCTACACCTTC
>.|TRBJ1-5|TRBV2|.
CASRYPGYSNQPQHF
TGTGCCAGCAGATATCCAGGGTATAGCAATCAGCCCCAGCATTTT
>.|TRBJ1-3|TRBV3-1/TRBV3-2|.
CASSQRAASGNTIYF
TGTGCCAGCAGCCAAAGGGCAGCCTCTGGAAACACCATATATTTT
>few|TRBJ1-2|TRBV4-3|.
CASSQDHGASLSNYGYTF
TGCGCCAGCAGCCAAGATCATGGGGCCTCCCTTTCGAACTATGGCTACACCTTC
>.|TRBJ1-4|TRBV29-1|.
CSVTDVGEKLFF
TGCAGCGTTACAGACGTCGGGGAAAAACTGTTTTTT
>.|TRBJ1-6|TRBV15|.
CATSREQGLISPLHF
TGTGCCACCAGCAGAGAGCAGGGACTTATTTCACCCCTCCACTTT
>.|TRBJ1-2|TRBV4-3|.
CASSRVEGSNYGYTF
TGCGCCAGCAGCCGAGTAGAAGGATCTAACTATGGCTACACCTTC
>.|TRBJ2-7|TRBV15|.
CATRNMGKTPYEQYF
TGTGCCACCAGAAACATGGGGAAGACACCCTACGAGCAGTACTTC
>.|TRBJ1-4|TRBV30|.
CAWSWGLSTNEKLFF
TGTGCCTGGAGTTGGGGGCTTTCAACTAATGAAAAACTGTTTTTT
>few|TRBJ2-5|TRBV18|.
CASSPTFLARQETQYF
TGTGCCAGCTCACCGACCTTTCTAGCGCGTCAAGAGACCCAGTACTTC
>.|TRBJ2-1|TRBV7-9|.
CASSFPKGIGDEQFF
TGTGCCAGCAGCTTCCCAAAGGGGATTGGAGATGAGCAGTTCTTC
>.|TRBJ1-5|TRBV5-6|.
CASSLAANQPQHF
TGTGCCAGCAGCTTGGCGGCAAATCAGCCCCAGCATTTT
>few|TRBJ1-2|TRBV9|.
CASSVGGNGYTF
TGTGCCAGCAGCGTAGGAGGGAATGGCTACACCTTC
>.|TRBJ2-1|TRBV7-8|TRBD1
CASSRDRGIDEQFF
TGTGCCAGCAGCCGAGACAGGGGGATTGATGAGCAGTTCTTC
>.|TRBJ2-5|TRBV25-1|TRBD2
CASSEETSRETQYF
TGTGCCAGCAGTGAAGAGACTAGCCGGGAGACCCAGTACTTC
>.|TRBJ2-7|TRBV28|.
CASSLSQYEQYF
TGTGCCAGCAGTTTATCCCAGTACGAGCAGTACTTC
>.|TRBJ1-1|TRBV3-1/TRBV3-2|.
CASSQAHRQNTEAFF
TGTGCCAGCAGCCAAGCCCACAGGCAGAACACTGAAGCTTTCTTT
>.|TRBJ1-1|TRBV19|.
CASWGGAEAFF
TGTGCCAGCTGGGGGGGGGCTGAAGCTTTCTTT
>.|TRBJ2-1|TRBV27|TRBD2
CASSFITSGNEQFF
TGTGCCAGCAGTTTTATAACTAGCGGCAATGAGCAGTTCTTC
>.|TRBJ1-2|TRBV4-1|.
CASSQGALGGAEHTF
TGCGCCAGCAGCCAAGGTGCCTTGGGGGGGGCCGAACACACCTTC
>.|TRBJ2-3|TRBV7-9|.
CASSLFSQLASTQYF
TGTGCCAGCAGCTTATTTTCCCAACTAGCTTCTACGCAGTATTTT
>.|TRBJ2-7|TRBV5-4|.
CASSYYRSYEQYF
TGTGCCAGCAGCTATTACAGGTCCTACGAGCAGTACTTC
>.|TRBJ1-3|TRBV27|TRBD1
CASSLTGGPGNTIYF
TGTGCCAGCAGCCTAACAGGGGGCCCTGGAAACACCATATATTTT
>.|TRBJ1-5|TRBV27|TRBD1
CASSLSGDRRYSNQPQHF
TGTGCCAGCAGTTTATCCGGGGACAGGCGATATAGCAATCAGCCCCAGCATTTT
>.|TRBJ1-2|TRBV11-1|.
CASSITGNYGYTF
TGTGCCAGCAGCATAACTGGTAACTATGGCTACACCTTC
>once|TRBJ1-6|TRBV11-3|.
CASSLDRGSPLHF
TGTGCCAGCAGCTTAGATCGCGGTTCACCCCTCCACTTT
>.|TRBJ2-1|TRBV7-3|TRBD2
CASSPSGGFYNEQFF
TGTGCCAGCAGCCCCTCGGGAGGGTTCTACAATGAGCAGTTCTTC
>.|TRBJ2-2|TRBV5-1|.
CASSLLGGGSAGELFF
TGCGCCAGCAGCTTGTTGGGGGGCGGTTCAGCCGGGGAGCTGTTTTTT
>.|TRBJ2-2|TRBV7-3|.
CASSSQGYMNTGELFF
TGTGCCAGCAGCTCCCAGGGGTATATGAACACCGGGGAGCTGTTTTTT
>.|TRBJ2-3|TRBV5-1|TRBD2
CASSHKTSAITDTQYF
TGCGCCAGCAGCCATAAGACTAGCGCGATCACAGATACGCAGTATTTT
>.|TRBJ2-1|TRBV9|TRBD1
CASSVGQGTYNEQFF
TGTGCCAGCAGCGTAGGACAGGGAACCTACAATGAGCAGTTCTTC
>.|TRBJ2-2|TRBV30|.
CAWRASGANTGELFF
TGTGCCTGGAGAGCTTCCGGGGCGAACACCGGGGAGCTGTTTTTT
>.|TRBJ2-5|TRBV19|TRBD2
CASSTMTSGRALGETQYF
TGTGCCAGTAGTACGATGACTAGCGGGAGGGCCCTCGGGGAGACCCAGTACTTC
>.|TRBJ2-7|TRBV10-3|.
CAIREGSYEQYF
TGTGCCATCAGGGAAGGGTCCTACGAGCAGTACTTC
>.|TRBJ1-1|TRBV6-5|.
CASSPIGTNTEAFF
TGTGCCAGCAGCCCAATCGGGACGAACACTGAAGCTTTCTTT
>few|TRBJ1-3|TRBV5-1|.
CASSSGTPLSGNTIYF
TGCGCCAGCAGCTCAGGGACTCCACTCTCTGGAAACACCATATATTTT
>.|TRBJ2-1|TRBV6-5|TRBD2
CASSYSSGRVNEQFF
TGTGCCAGCAGTTACTCCAGCGGGAGGGTTAATGAGCAGTTCTTC
>.|TRBJ1-5|TRBV4-1|.
CASSLDRNQPQHF
TGCGCCAGCAGCCTCGACCGAAATCAGCCCCAGCATTTT
>.|TRBJ1-2|TRBV7-2|TRBD1
CASSSDRVGYTF
TGTGCCAGCAGCTCAGACAGGGTTGGCTACACCTTC
>few|TRBJ1-5|TRBV5-1|.
CASSLSGNGQPQHF
TGCGCCAGCAGCTTGTCAGGGAACGGTCAGCCCCAGCATTTT
>.|TRBJ2-1|TRBV2|.
CASWEDLETHNEQFF
TGTGCCAGCTGGGAAGACTTGGAGACCCACAATGAGCAGTTCTTC